This T cell receptor (beta chain) was recovered during a study of T cell repertoires in cytomegalovirus infection. Study at large: Evidence of both CMV infection and a matching HLA type came from public TCR beta signatures. Study findings and constraints: CMV-specific HLA-C-restricted TCR beta clonotypes dominated the ex vivo response. Identification of carriers of CMV plus the relevant HLA was performed using cumulative public TCR beta family frequency.

Each CDR3 protein gets one entry after TCRdb re-called the reads with MiXCR. This sample has 150,000 to 200,000 distinct CDR3 sequences, with approximately 9.7% found just once. In this sample, this clonotype turned up many times. Its target is unknown. J lost 4 bases, V lost 1 base, and 9 bases had no gene match. This CDR3 contains 16 residues. Per the germline V gene, CDR1 is SGHTA and CDR2 is FQGNSA. J is TRBJ1-2 and V is TRBV7-2; 7 bases are a match to TRBD1. Material for sequencing was PBMCs. This sequence was found in a human donor in good health (CMV status not recorded). Some clones in this sample may be carry-over from other donors' samples. CDR3 residues: CASSLVTAGGSYGYTF. CDR3 bases: TGTGCCAGCAGCTTAGTAACGGCAGGGGGGTCCTATGGCTACACCTTC.